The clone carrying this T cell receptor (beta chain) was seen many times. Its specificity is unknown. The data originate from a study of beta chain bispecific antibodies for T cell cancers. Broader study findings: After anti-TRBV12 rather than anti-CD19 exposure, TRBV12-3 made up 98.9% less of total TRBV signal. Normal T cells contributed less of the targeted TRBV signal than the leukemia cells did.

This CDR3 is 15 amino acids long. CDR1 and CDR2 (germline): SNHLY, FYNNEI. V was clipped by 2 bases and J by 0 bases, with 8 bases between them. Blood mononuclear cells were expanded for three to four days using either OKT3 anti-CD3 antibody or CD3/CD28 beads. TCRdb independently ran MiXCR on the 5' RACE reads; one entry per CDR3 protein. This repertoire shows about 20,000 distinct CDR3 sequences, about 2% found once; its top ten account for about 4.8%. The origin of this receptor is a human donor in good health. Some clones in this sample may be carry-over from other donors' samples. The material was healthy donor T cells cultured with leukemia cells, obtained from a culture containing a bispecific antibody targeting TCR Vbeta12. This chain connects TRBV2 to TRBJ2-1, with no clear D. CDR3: CASSERQSSYNEQFF. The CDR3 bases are TGTGCCAGCAGTGAACGGCAGAGCTCCTACAATGAGCAGTTCTTC.